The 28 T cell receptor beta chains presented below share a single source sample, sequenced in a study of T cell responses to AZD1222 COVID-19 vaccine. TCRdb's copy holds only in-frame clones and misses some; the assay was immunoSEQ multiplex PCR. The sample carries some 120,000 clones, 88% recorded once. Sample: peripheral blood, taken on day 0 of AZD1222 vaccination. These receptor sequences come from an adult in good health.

DNA for the CDR3: TGTGCCAGCAGCGTAGTAGCGGGCTTGGCCACCGGGGAGCTGTTTTTT. Its translation: CASSVVAGLATGELFF. The chain links TRBV9 to TRBJ2-2; 7 nucleotides agree with TRBD2. The J segment lost 4 bases and the V segment lost 0 bases, leaving 6 bases of the junction unmatched. Germline V gives CDR1 SGDLS, CDR2 YYNGEE. This CDR3 comprises 16 residues.

CDR3 loop: CASSLQRGANVLTF. CDR3 nucleotides: TGTGCCAGCAGCTTGCAGAGGGGGGCCAACGTCCTGACTTTC. The chain is built from TRBV5-6 and TRBJ2-6; the D is unclear. With 1 base removed from V and 4 bases from J, the gap between germline ends came to 6 bases. This CDR3 comprises 14 residues. The germline gives CDR1 SGHDT, CDR2 YYEEEE.

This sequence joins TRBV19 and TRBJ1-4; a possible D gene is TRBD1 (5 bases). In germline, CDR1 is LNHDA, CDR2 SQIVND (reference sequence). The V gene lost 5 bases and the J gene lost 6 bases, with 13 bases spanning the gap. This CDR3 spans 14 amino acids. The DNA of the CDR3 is TGTGCCAGTAGTCCCCCGGGCAGGGATGAAAAACTGTTTTTT. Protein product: CASSPPGRDEKLFF.

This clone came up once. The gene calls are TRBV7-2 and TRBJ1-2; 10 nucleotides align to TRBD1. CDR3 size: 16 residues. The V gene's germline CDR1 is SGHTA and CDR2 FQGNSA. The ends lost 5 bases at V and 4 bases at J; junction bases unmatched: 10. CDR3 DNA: TGTGCCAGCAGCCCCACGGACAGGGGGTACCTCTATGGCTACACCTTC. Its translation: CASSPTDRGYLYGYTF.

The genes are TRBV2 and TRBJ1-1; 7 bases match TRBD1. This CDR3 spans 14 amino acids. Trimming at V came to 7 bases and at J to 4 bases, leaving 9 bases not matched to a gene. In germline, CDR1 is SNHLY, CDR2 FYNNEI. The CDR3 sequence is CASNLQGYSTEAFF. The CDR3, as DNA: TGTGCCAGCAATCTACAGGGGTACAGCACTGAAGCTTTCTTT.

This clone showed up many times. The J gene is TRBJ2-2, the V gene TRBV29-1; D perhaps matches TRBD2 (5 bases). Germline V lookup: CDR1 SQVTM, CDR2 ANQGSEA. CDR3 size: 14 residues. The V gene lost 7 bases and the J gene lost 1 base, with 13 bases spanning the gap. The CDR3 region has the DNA TGCAGCGCAGCCCGGGATCAGAACACCGGGGAGCTGTTTTTT. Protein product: CSAARDQNTGELFF.

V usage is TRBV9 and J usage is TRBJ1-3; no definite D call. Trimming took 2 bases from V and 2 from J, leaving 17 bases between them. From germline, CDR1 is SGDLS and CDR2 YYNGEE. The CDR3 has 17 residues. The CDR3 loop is CASSVGPILPAGNTIYF. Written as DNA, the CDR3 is TGTGCCAGCAGCGTCGGACCTATACTTCCTGCTGGAAACACCATATATTTT.

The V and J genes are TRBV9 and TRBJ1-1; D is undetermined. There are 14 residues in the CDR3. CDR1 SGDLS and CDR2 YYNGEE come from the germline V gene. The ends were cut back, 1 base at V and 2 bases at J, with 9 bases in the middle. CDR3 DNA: TGTGCCAGCAGCGTACACTCGGACAACACTGAAGCTTTCTTT. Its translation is CASSVHSDNTEAFF.

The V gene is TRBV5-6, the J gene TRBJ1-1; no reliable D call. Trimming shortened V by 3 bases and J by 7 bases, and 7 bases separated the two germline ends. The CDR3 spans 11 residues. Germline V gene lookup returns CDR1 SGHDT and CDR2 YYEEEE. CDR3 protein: CASSSRGEAFF. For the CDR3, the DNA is TGTGCCAGCAGCTCGCGGGGTGAAGCTTTCTTT.

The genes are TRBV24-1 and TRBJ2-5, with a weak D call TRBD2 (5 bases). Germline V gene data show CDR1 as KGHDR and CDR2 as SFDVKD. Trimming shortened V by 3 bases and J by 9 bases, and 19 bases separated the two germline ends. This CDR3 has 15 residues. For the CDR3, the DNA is TGTGCCACCAGTGATGACCGGGCCCTCCCTAGCCCCCAGTACTTC. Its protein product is CATSDDRALPSPQYF.

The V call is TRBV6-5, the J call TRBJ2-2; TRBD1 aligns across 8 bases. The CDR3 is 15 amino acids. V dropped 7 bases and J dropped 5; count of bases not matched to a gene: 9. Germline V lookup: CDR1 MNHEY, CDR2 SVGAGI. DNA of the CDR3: TGTGCCAGCACTCCCCAGGGGGCGGGGACCGGGGAGCTGTTTTTT. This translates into CASTPQGAGTGELFF.

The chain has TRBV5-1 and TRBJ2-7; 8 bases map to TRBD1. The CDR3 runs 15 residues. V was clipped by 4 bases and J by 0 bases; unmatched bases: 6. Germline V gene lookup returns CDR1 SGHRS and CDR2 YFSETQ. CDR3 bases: TGCGCCAGCAGCCTGGACAGGGATAGCTCCTACGAGCAGTACTTC. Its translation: CASSLDRDSSYEQYF.

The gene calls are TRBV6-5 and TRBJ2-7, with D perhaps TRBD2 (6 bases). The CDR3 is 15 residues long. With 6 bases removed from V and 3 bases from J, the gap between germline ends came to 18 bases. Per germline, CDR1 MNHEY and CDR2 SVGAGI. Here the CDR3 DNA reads TGTGCCAGCAGCCCCGGGGCGGGGAGAAACTACGAGCAGTACTTC. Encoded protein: CASSPGAGRNYEQYF.

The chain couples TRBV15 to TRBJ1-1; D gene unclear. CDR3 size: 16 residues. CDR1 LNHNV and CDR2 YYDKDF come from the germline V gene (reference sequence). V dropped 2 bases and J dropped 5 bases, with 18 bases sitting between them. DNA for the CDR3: TGTGCCACCAGCAGACCCACCCGCGGGGTTGGTACTGAAGCTTTCTTT. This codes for CATSRPTRGVGTEAFF.

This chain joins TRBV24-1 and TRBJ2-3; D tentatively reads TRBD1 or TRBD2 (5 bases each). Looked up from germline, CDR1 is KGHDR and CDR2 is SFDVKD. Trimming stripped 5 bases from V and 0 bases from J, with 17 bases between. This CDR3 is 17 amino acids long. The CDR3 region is CATSGKDGAMSTDTQYF. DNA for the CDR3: TGTGCCACCAGTGGGAAGGACGGGGCAATGAGCACAGATACGCAGTATTTT.

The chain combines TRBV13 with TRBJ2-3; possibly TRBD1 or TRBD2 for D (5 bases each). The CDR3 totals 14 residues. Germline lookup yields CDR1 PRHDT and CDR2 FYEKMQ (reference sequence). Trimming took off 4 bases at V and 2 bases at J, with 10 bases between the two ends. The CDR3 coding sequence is TGTGCCAGCAGCTCTAGAGGGGCCACAGATACGCAGTATTTT. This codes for CASSSRGATDTQYF.

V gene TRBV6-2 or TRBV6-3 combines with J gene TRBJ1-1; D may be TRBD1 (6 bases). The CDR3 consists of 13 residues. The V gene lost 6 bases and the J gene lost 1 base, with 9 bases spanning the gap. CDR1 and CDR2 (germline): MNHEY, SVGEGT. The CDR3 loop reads CASSETGNTEAFF. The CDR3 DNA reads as TGTGCCAGCAGCGAGACAGGGAACACTGAAGCTTTCTTT.

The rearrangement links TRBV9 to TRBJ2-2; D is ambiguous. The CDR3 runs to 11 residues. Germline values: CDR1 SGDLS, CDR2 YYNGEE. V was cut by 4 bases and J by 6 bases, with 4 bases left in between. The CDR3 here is CASSQSGELFF. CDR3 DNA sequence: TGTGCCAGCAGCCAATCCGGGGAGCTGTTTTTT. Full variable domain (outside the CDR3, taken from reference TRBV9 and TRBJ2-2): DSGVTQTPKHLITATGQRVTLRCSPRSGDLSVYWYQQSLDQGLQFLIQYYNGEERAKGNILERFSAQQFPDLHSELNLSSLELGDSALYFCASSQSGELFFGEGSRLTVL.

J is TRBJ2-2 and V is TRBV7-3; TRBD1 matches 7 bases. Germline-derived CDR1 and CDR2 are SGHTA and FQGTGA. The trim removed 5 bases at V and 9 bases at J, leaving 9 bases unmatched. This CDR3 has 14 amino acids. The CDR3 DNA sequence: TGTGCCAGCAGCCCCGGGACAGAGACAAGGGAGCTGTTTTTT. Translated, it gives CASSPGTETRELFF. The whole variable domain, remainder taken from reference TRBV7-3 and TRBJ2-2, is GAGVSQTPSNKVTEKGKYVELRCDPISGHTALYWYRQSLGQGPEFLIYFQGTGAADDSGLPNDRFFAVRPEGSVSTLKIQRTERGDSAVYLCASSPGTETRELFFGEGSRLTVL.

The CDR3 sequence: CASSQKQDRTKATIYF. CDR3 coding DNA: TGCGCCAGCAGCCAAAAACAGGACAGGACGAAGGCCACCATATATTTT. The chain employs TRBV4-1 and TRBJ1-3; 7 bases match TRBD1. The V segment lost 2 bases and the J segment 9 bases; nucleotides outside the gene matches: 13. This CDR3 has 16 amino acids. Germline CDR1 is MGHRA and CDR2 is YSYEKL.

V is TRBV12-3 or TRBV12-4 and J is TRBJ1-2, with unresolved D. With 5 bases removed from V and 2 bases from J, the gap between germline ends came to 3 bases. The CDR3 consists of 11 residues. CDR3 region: CASSINYGYTF. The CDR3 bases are TGTGCCAGCAGTATCAACTATGGCTACACCTTC.

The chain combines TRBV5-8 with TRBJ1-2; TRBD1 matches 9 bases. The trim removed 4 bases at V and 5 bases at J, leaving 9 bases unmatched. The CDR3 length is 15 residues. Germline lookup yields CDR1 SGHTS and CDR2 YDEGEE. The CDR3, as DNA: TGTGCCAGCAGCCCAAGGGACAGGGAACGGTATGGCTACACCTTC. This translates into CASSPRDRERYGYTF. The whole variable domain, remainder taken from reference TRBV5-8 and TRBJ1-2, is EAGVTQSPTHLIKTRGQQATLRCSPISGHTSVYWYQQALGLGLQFLLWYDEGEERNRGNFPPRFSGRQFPNYSSELNVNALELEDSALYLCASSPRDRERYGYTFGSGTRLTVV.

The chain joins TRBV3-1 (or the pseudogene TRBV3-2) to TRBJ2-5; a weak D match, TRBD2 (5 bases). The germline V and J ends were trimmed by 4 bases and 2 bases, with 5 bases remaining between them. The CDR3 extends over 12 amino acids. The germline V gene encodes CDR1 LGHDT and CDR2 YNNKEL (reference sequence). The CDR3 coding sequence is TGTGCCAGCAGCCGACTACAAGAGACCCAGTACTTC. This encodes CASSRLQETQYF.

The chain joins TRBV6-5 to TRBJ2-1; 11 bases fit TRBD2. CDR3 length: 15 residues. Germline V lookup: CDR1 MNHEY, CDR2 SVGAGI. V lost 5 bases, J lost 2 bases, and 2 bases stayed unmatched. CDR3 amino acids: CASSLSGGAYNEQFF. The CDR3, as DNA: TGTGCCAGCAGTCTTAGCGGGGGGGCCTACAATGAGCAGTTCTTC.

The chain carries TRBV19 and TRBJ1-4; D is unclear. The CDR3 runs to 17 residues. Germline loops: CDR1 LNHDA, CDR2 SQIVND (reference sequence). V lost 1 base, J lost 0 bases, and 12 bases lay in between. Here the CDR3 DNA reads TGTGCCAGTAGTATAGGGAGGGTGGCGGCAACTAATGAAAAACTGTTTTTT. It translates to CASSIGRVAATNEKLFF.

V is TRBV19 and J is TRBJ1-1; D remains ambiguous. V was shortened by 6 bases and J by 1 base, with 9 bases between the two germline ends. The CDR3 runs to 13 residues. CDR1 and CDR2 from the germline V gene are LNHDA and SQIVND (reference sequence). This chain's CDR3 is CASSPSQNTEAFF. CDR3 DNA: TGTGCCAGTAGCCCAAGTCAGAACACTGAAGCTTTCTTT. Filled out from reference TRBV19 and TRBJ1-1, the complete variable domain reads DGGITQSPKYLFRKEGQNVTLSCEQNLNHDAMYWYRQDPGQGLRLIYYSQIVNDFQKGDIAEGYSVSREKKESFPLTVTSAQKNPTAFYLCASSPSQNTEAFFGQGTRLTVV.

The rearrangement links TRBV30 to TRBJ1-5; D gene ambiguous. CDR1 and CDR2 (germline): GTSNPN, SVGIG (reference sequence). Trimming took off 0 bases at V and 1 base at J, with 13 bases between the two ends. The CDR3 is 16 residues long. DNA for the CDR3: TGTGCCTGGAGTGTATCCGGCTCCAGGAGCAATCAGCCCCAGCATTTT. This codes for CAWSVSGSRSNQPQHF.

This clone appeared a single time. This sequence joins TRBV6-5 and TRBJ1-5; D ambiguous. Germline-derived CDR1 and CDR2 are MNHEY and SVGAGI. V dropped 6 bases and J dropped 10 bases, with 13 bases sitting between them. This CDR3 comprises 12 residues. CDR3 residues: CASRSGLGPQHF. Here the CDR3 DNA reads TGTGCCAGCAGGTCCGGGCTTGGACCCCAGCATTTT.